This TCR beta chain was recovered during a study of T cells in Graves' hyperthyroidism and ophthalmopathy. Across the whole study: Upon initial diagnosis and before any treatment, peripheral blood was collected.

This clonotype was seen many times. No antigen is known for it. Researchers amplified the TCR beta CDR3 regions from RNA transcripts. First-round RT-PCR of the TCR CDR3 relied on the HTBI primer set. TCRdb analysed the multiplex PCR reads with MiXCR anew, one entry per CDR3 protein. The table lists approximately 320,000 distinct CDR3 sequences, 16% of them singletons. The CDR3 has 14 residues. CDR1 and CDR2 (germline): SNHLY, FYNNEI. V lost 2 bases, J lost 3 bases, and 8 bases lay in between. The study, taken as a whole, reports: A model built on 13 V-J features separated ophthalmopathy from stable hyperthyroidism. Researchers found most expanded thyroid clonotypes above 0.001 in blood as well.

Clinical symptoms, serum thyroxine and TRAb, thyroid ultrasound and orbital computed tomography together formed the diagnostic basis. The sequenced material came from blood. The sequence derives from a man aged 25 to 45 with Graves' hyperthyroidism. V gene TRBV2 combines with J gene TRBJ1-5; no clear D gene. CDR3: CASSEQLLNQPQHF. CDR3 DNA: TGTGCCAGCAGTGAACAGTTACTCAATCAGCCCCAGCATTTT.